Presented here are 24 T cell receptor beta chains from one specimen sequenced in a study of tumor and adjacent non-tumor tissue in lung cancer. RNA was extracted from bulk tissue without any cell sorting. A modified ARM-PCR protocol with three rounds of nested PCR amplified TCRbeta. MiXCR, applied by TCRdb to the multiplex PCR reads, yields one record per CDR3 protein. Of around 70,000 distinct CDR3 sequences in the sample, roughly three fifths were seen once. The sample comprised lung tumor tissue. The source is a man in his fifties with non-small cell lung cancer.

Details on this clonotype: Sequence at one end of the junction differs from germline and may be a read error. This rearrangement joins TRBV6-6 to TRBJ1-1, with TRBD1 identical over 10 bases. This CDR3 is 14 amino acids long. Germline loops: CDR1 MNHNY, CDR2 SVGAGI (reference sequence). The CDR3 protein is CAGSHDRGRTETFF. As DNA, the CDR3 is TGTGCCGGCAGTCACGACAGGGGGCGAACTGAAACTTTCTTT.

Notes on this clonotype: An end of the junction does not agree with germline; a read error may underlie this. The chain recombines TRBV29-1 with TRBJ1-4, with unresolved D. CDR3 size: 13 residues. Germline V lookup: CDR1 SQVTM, CDR2 ANQGSEA. The DNA of the CDR3 is TGCAGCGCGGGGAACGGCCCTAATGAAATACTGTTTTTT. It encodes CSAGNGPNEILFF.

Points on this clonotype: A read error is possible here, since a much larger clone lies one base away. The V call is TRBV4-1, the J call TRBJ2-1; tentative D call: TRBD1 (6 bases). Deletions cut 0 bases from V and 4 bases from J, with 22 bases between. CDR1 is MGHRA and CDR2 is YSYEKL in the germline V gene. The CDR3 is 19 amino acids. The CDR3 DNA reads as TGCGCCAGCAGCCAAGAGGGTCTTCCAGATCGTAGGGGGTACAATGAGCAGTTCTTC. As protein: CASSQEGLPDRRGYNEQFF.

This clonotype was seen only a few times. J is TRBJ2-5 and V is TRBV4-2, with TRBD2 as a possible D gene (5 bases). CDR1 LGHNA and CDR2 YNFKEQ come from the germline V gene. The CDR3 loop spans 13 amino acids. V was trimmed by 9 bases and J by 5 bases, leaving 16 bases between them. As DNA, the CDR3 is TGTGCCAGTGACTACAGCGACGTGGAGACCCAGTACTTC. Its protein is CASDYSDVETQYF.

The CDR3 DNA reads as TGTGCCATAGTTGTTACCGGGACAGGTGGCACAGATACGCAGTATTTT. This encodes CAIVVTGTGGTDTQYF. This sequence joins TRBV6-5 and TRBJ2-3; 8 bases are shared with TRBD1. Germline values: CDR1 MNHEY, CDR2 SVGAGI. CDR3 length: 16 amino acids. The V and J ends lost 10 bases and 1 base, in that order; junction bases with no gene match: 13.

This clonotype occurred a few times. The rearrangement uses TRBV6-1 and TRBJ1-4; TRBD1 is a possible D gene (6 bases). V shed 5 bases and J shed 8 bases, with 18 bases lying between them. Germline assignment: CDR1 MNHNS and CDR2 SASEGT. CDR3 length: 15 residues. The CDR3 sequence is CASSLLGGASEKLFF. The DNA of the CDR3 is TGTGCCAGCAGTCTCCTAGGGGGGGCGTCGGAAAAACTGTTTTTT.

Details on this clonotype: This may be a read error, as it is one base from a much larger clone. The gene calls are TRBV6-2 or TRBV6-3 and TRBJ1-2, with a tentative D call TRBD1 (5 bases). V lost 2 bases, J lost 7 bases, and 20 bases lay in between. CDR1 and CDR2 from the germline V gene are MNHEY and SVGEGT. CDR3 size: 16 residues. The CDR3: CASSYDVGTNVSGYTF. For the CDR3, the DNA is TGTGCCAGCAGTTACGATGTAGGGACTAACGTGTCTGGCTACACCTTC.

In the case of this clonotype: Germline is not matched at one junction end, which may reflect a read error. The chain links TRBV10-2 to TRBJ1-2; D remains unclear. The CDR3 length is 13 residues. Germline loops: CDR1 WSHSY, CDR2 SAAADI. The CDR3 DNA follows: TGCACCAGCAGTGGTCGGGGAAGTAATGGCTACACCTTC. Translation gives CTSSGRGSNGYTF.

The gene calls are TRBV6-6 and TRBJ1-1, with D hard to call. Trimming took 8 bases from V and 0 from J, leaving 22 bases between them. The CDR3 runs to 17 residues. Germline V gives CDR1 MNHNY, CDR2 SVGAGI (reference sequence). CDR3 DNA sequence: TGTGCCAGCGGTCCGACTAGGAGTGGAAGAATGAACACTGAAGCTTTCTTT. It codes for CASGPTRSGRMNTEAFF.

On this clonotype: A single base separates this from a much larger clone, so it may be a read error. V is TRBV11-2 and J is TRBJ1-3; perhaps TRBD1 as D (5 bases). From germline, CDR1 is SGHAT and CDR2 FQNNGV. V dropped 9 bases and J dropped 1 base, with 13 bases sitting between them. CDR3 length equals 14 residues. The CDR3 nucleotides read TGTGCCAGTTCGTCCAGGGTTTCTGGAAACACCATATATTTT. Translating gives CASSSRVSGNTIYF.

Of note for this clonotype: One junction end disagrees with the germline gene, perhaps due to a read error. This chain uses TRBV4-1 with TRBJ2-1; D is perhaps TRBD1 (6 bases). The CDR3 runs 15 residues. CDR1 and CDR2 from the germline V gene are MGHRA and YSYEKL. The CDR3 nucleotides read TGTGCCAGAAGCCCGTGGACAGCGGAAGCGTATGAGCAGTTCTTC. It translates to CARSPWTAEAYEQFF.

Many counts were recorded for this clonotype. This rearrangement joins TRBV6-6 to TRBJ2-3; D call uncertain. The CDR3 runs to 12 residues. The V end was cut by 2 bases, the J end by 1 base, with 1 base between. CDR1 and CDR2 (germline): MNHNY, SVGAGI (reference sequence). The CDR3 DNA reads TGTGCCAGCAGTTACGGCACAGATACGCAGTATTTT. Translating it yields CASSYGTDTQYF.

This clonotype came up many times. The rearrangement uses TRBV30 and TRBJ2-7, with a weak D call TRBD1 (6 bases). The V and J ends lost 2 bases and 2 bases respectively, with 13 bases between them. The CDR3 has 14 amino acids. Germline V lookup: CDR1 GTSNPN, CDR2 SVGIG (reference sequence). CDR3: CAWSRARGAYEQYF. DNA for the CDR3: TGTGCCTGGAGTAGGGCCAGGGGTGCCTACGAGCAGTACTTC.

Comment on this clonotype: An end of the junction differs from the germline gene, which may be a read error. The V gene is TRBV6-5, the J gene TRBJ2-1; TRBD2 matches 8 bases. This CDR3 spans 16 amino acids. Germline CDR1 reads MNHEY; CDR2 reads SVGAGI. CDR3 coding DNA: TGTGCCTGCAGTTTCTCGGTTACTAGCGGTAACAATGTGCAGTTCTTC. It encodes CACSFSVTSGNNVQFF.

Turning to this clonotype: Since a much larger clone is just one base distant, this may be a read error. The chain employs TRBV6-2 or TRBV6-3 and TRBJ2-7, with 7 bases identical to TRBD2. Germline CDR1 and CDR2: MNHEY and SVGEGT. The CDR3 runs 16 residues. CDR3 sequence (DNA): TGTGCCAGCAGTTACTCTTTATTGGGCGGGAGAAACGAGCGGTACTTC. Translation: CASSYSLLGGRNERYF.

A single count supports this clonotype. A junction boundary mismatches the germline segment, possibly from a read error. This rearrangement joins TRBV6-5 to TRBJ2-2; 9 bases are shared with TRBD2. This CDR3 is built from 17 residues. Germline V lookup: CDR1 MNHEY, CDR2 SVGAGI. CDR3: CASCYSLAGLHTGELFF. The CDR3 DNA reads as TGTGCCAGCTGTTACTCCCTAGCGGGGCTGCACACCGGGGAGCTGTTTTTT.

On this clonotype itself: A read error may explain this, as a much larger clone is one base away. The chain uses TRBV5-4 and TRBJ2-7; 8 positions match TRBD2. CDR3 size: 14 residues. CDR1 is SGHNT and CDR2 is YYREEE in the germline V gene (reference sequence). CDR3 amino acids: CACSLRGGTYEQYF. The CDR3 DNA reads as TGTGCCTGCAGCTTGCGCGGGGGGACCTACGAGCAGTACTTC.

This clonotype was seen more than once but under ten times. The chain employs TRBV28 and TRBJ1-5, with a possible D match to TRBD1 (5 bases). Deletions cut 4 bases from V and 2 bases from J, with 12 bases between. The CDR3 consists of 15 residues. CDR1 is MDHEN and CDR2 is SYDVKM in the germline V gene. CDR3 bases: TGTGCCAGCAGTTCGGGACGGTGGGGCAATCAGCCCCAGCATTTT. Its translation is CASSSGRWGNQPQHF.

A word on this clonotype: One end of the junction does not line up with germline, which may come from a read error. The V call is TRBV30, the J call TRBJ2-3, with D unclear. The CDR3 has 14 amino acids. The V gene's germline CDR1 is GTSNPN and CDR2 SVGIG (reference sequence). DNA of the CDR3: TGTGCCTGGAGTCGCATTGTCCGCACTGATACGCAGTATTTT. It is translated as CAWSRIVRTDTQYF.

In regard to this clonotype: This CDR3 is missing its conserved last phenylalanine or tryptophan, likely due to a read error. The rearrangement uses TRBV29-1 and TRBJ2-3; tentatively, D is TRBD1 (5 bases). CDR3 size: 12 residues. V lost 5 bases, J lost 6 bases, and 12 bases lay in between. CDR1 and CDR2 from the germline V gene are SQVTM and ANQGSEA. Here the CDR3 reads CSVNIGVDTQYI. The CDR3 DNA sequence: TGCAGCGTTAACATAGGGGTGGATACGCAGTATATT.

This clonotype was seen many times. This chain joins TRBV29-1 and TRBJ2-6; 10 bases agree with TRBD1. Trimming at V came to 4 bases and at J to 3 bases, leaving 6 bases not matched to a gene. The CDR3 is made up of 16 amino acids. Germline assignment: CDR1 SQVTM and CDR2 ANQGSEA. The CDR3 DNA reads TGCAGCGTTGCCGCCGGGACAGGGGTTGGGGCCAACGTCCTGACTTTC. Translation: CSVAAGTGVGANVLTF.

Worth noting for this clonotype: The missing conserved phenylalanine or tryptophan at the end of this CDR3 makes a read error likely. The genes are TRBV2 and TRBJ2-3; 7 bases map to TRBD1. The CDR3 loop spans 15 amino acids. The germline V gene encodes CDR1 SNHLY and CDR2 FYNNEI. V lost 4 bases to trimming and J lost 2 bases; unmatched junction nucleotides: 6. CDR3 region: CASSVGQAITDTQYL. Here the CDR3 DNA reads TGTGCCAGCAGTGTCGGACAGGCGATCACAGATACGCAGTATTTG.

In the case of this clonotype: A read error is possible here, since a much larger clone lies one base away. The rearrangement uses TRBV10-3 and TRBJ2-1; D uncertain. CDR1 and CDR2 from the germline V gene are ENHRY and SYGVKD. Trimming shortened V by 5 bases and J by 7 bases, and 9 bases separated the two germline ends. This CDR3 comprises 12 residues. The CDR3 is CAISCQGNEQFF. Written as DNA, the CDR3 is TGTGCCATCAGTTGTCAAGGAAATGAGCAGTTCTTC.

To note about this clonotype: At one of its ends the junction is not consistent with the germline gene, which may arise from a read error. The chain carries TRBV4-1 and TRBJ2-6, with D perhaps TRBD1 (5 bases). The length of the CDR3 is 18 residues. Germline V gives CDR1 MGHRA, CDR2 YSYEKL. In DNA form, the CDR3 reads TGCGCCAGCAGCCTCATCCCCCGTCATGGACCTGGGGCCAACGTCATGACTTTC. Translated, it gives CASSLIPRHGPGANVMTF.